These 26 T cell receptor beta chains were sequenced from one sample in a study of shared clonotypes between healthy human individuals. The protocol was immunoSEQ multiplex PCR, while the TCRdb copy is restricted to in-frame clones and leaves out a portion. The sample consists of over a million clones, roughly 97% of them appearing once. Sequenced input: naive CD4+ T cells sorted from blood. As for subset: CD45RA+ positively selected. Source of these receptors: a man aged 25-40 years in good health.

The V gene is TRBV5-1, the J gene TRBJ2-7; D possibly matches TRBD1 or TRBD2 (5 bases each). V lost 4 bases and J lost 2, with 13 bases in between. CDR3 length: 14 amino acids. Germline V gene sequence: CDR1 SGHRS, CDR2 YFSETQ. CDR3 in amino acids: CASSHRDGPYEQYF. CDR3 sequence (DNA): TGCGCCAGCAGCCACCGGGACGGGCCCTACGAGCAGTACTTC. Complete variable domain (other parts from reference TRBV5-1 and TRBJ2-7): KAGVTQTPRYLIKTRGQQVTLSCSPISGHRSVSWYQQTPGQGLQFLFEYFSETQRNKGNFPGRFSGRQFSNSRSEMNVSTLELGDSALYLCASSHRDGPYEQYFGPGTRLTVT.

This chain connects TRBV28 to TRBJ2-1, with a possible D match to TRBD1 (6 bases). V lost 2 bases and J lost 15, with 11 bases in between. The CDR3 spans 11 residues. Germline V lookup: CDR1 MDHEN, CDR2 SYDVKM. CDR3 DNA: TGTGCCAGCAGTTTACCAGGGGTTATGTTCTTC. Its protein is CASSLPGVMFF.

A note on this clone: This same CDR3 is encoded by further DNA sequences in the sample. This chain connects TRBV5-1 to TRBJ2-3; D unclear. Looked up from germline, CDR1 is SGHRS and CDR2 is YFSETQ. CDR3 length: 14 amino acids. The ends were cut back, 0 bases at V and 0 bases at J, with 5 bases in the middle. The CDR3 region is CASSLGISTDTQYF. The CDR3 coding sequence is TGCGCCAGCAGCTTGGGGATCAGCACAGATACGCAGTATTTT.

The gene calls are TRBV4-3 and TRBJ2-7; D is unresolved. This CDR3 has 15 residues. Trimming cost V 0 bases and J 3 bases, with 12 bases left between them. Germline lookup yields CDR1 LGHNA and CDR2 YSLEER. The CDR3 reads CASSQDLGTDYEQYF. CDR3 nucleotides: TGCGCCAGCAGCCAAGATTTGGGAACCGACTACGAGCAGTACTTC.

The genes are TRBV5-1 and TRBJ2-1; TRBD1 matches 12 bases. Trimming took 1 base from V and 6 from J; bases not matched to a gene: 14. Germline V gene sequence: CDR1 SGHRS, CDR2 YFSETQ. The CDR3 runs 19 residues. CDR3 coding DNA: TGCGCCAGCAGCTTGCGGGTCCCGGGACAGGGGGCAGGGGCCAATGAGCAGTTCTTC. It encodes CASSLRVPGQGAGANEQFF.

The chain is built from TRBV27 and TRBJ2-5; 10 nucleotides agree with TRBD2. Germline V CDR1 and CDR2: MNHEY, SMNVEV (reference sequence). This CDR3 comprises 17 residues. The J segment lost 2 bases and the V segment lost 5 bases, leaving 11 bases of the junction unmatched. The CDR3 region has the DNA TGTGCCAGCAGTAAAGAGTCAGCGGGAGGGTTTCAAGAGACCCAGTACTTC. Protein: CASSKESAGGFQETQYF.

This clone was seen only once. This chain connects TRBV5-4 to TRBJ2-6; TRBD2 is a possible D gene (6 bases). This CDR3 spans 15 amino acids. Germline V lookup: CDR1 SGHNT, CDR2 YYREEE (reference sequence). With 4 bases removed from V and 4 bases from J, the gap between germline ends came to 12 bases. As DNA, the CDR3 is TGTGCCAGCAGCATTGCGGGGTACGGGGCCAACGTCCTGACTTTC. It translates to CASSIAGYGANVLTF. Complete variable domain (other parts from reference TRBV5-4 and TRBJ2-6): ETGVTQSPTHLIKTRGQQVTLRCSSQSGHNTVSWYQQALGQGPQFIFQYYREEENGRGNFPPRFSGLQFPNYSSELNVNALELDDSALYLCASSIAGYGANVLTFGAGSRLTVL.

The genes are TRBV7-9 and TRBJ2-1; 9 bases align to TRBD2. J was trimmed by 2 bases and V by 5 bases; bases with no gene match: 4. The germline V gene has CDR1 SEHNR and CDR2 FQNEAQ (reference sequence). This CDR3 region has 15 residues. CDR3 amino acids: CASSHSSGTYNEQFF. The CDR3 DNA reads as TGTGCCAGCAGCCACTCTAGCGGGACCTACAATGAGCAGTTCTTC.

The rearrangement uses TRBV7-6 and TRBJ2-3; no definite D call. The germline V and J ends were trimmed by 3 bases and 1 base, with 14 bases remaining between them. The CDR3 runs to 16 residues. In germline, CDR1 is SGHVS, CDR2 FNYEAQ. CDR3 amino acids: CASSFPPGRGTDTQYF. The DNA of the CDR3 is TGTGCCAGCAGCTTTCCTCCAGGACGGGGCACAGATACGCAGTATTTT.

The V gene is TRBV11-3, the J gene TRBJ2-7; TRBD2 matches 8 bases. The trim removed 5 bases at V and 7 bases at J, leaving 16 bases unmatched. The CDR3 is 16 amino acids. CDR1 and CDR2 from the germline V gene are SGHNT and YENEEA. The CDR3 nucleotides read TGTGCCAGCAGCCGAGACGTACTAGCGGATCTGAGGGAGCAGTACTTC. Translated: CASSRDVLADLREQYF.

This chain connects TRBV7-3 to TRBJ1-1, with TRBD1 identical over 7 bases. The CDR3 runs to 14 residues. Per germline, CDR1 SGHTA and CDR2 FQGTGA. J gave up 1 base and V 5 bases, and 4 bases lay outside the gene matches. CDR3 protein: CASSLGTANTEAFF. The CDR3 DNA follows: TGTGCCAGCAGCCTAGGGACAGCGAACACTGAAGCTTTCTTT. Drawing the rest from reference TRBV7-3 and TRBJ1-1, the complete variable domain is GAGVSQTPSNKVTEKGKYVELRCDPISGHTALYWYRQSLGQGPEFLIYFQGTGAADDSGLPNDRFFAVRPEGSVSTLKIQRTERGDSAVYLCASSLGTANTEAFFGQGTRLTVV.

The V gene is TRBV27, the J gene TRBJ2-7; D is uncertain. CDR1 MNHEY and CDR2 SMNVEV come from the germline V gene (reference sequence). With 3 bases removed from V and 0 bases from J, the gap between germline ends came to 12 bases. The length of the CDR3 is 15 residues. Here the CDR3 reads CASSFVSGSSYEQYF. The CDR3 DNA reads TGTGCCAGCAGTTTTGTGAGTGGCAGCTCCTACGAGCAGTACTTC.

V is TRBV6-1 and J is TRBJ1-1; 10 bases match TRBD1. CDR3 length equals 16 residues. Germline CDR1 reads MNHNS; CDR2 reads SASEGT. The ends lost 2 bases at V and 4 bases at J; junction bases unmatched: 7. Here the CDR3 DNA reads TGTGCCAGCAGTGAACGGACAGGGGGGAAGGTCACTGAAGCTTTCTTT. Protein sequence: CASSERTGGKVTEAFF.

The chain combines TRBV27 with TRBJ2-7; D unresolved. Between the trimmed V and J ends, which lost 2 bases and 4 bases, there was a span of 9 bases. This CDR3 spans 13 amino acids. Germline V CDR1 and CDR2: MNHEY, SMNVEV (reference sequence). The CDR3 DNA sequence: TGTGCCAGCAGTTTAGCTAAGGCGTACGAGCAGTACTTC. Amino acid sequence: CASSLAKAYEQYF.

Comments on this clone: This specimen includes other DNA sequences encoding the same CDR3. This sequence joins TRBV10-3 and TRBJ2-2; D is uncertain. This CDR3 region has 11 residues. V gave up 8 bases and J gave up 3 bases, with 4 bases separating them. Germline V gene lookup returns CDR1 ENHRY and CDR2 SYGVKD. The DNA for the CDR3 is TGTGCCATCGCTGACACCGGGGAGCTGTTTTTT. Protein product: CAIADTGELFF.

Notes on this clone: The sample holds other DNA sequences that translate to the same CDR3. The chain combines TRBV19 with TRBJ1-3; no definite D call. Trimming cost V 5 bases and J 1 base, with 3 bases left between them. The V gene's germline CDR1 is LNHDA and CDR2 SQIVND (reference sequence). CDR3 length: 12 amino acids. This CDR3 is CASSPSGNTIYF. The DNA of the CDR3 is TGTGCCAGTAGTCCGTCTGGAAACACCATATATTTT.

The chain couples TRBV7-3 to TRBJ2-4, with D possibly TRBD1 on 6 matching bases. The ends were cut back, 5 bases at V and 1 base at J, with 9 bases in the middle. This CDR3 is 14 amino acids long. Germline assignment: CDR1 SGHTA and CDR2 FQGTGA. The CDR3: CASSGGGAKNIQYF. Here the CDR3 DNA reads TGTGCCAGCAGCGGGGGCGGGGCCAAAAACATTCAGTACTTC.

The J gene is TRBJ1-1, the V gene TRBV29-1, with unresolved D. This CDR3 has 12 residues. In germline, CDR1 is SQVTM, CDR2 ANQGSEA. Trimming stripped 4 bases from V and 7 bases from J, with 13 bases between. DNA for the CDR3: TGCAGCGTTGCCATAGCCGGACGTGAAGCTTTCTTT. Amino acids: CSVAIAGREAFF.

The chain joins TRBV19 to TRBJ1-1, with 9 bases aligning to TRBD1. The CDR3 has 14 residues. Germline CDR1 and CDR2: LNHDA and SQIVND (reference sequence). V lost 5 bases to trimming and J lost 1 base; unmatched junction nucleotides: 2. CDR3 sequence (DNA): TGTGCCAGTAGTCTGGGACAGGGGAACACTGAAGCTTTCTTT. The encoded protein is CASSLGQGNTEAFF.

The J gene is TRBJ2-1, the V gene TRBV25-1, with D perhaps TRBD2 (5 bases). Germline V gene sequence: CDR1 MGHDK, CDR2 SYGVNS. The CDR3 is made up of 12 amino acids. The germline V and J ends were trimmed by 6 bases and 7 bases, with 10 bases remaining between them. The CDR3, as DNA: TGTGCCAGCAGGAGCGGAAAAAATGAGCAGTTCTTC. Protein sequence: CASRSGKNEQFF.

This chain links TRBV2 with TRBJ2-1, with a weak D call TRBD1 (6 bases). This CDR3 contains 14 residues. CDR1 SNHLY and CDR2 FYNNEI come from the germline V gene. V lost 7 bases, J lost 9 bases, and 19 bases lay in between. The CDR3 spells CASNDPRGRGEQFF. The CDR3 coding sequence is TGTGCCAGCAATGACCCCAGGGGTCGGGGTGAGCAGTTCTTC.

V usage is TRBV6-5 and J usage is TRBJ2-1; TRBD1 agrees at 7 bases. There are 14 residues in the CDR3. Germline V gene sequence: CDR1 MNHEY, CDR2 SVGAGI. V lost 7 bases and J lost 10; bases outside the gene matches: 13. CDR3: CASNPGQRIVEQFF. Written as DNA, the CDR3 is TGTGCCAGCAACCCGGGACAGAGAATCGTGGAGCAGTTCTTC.

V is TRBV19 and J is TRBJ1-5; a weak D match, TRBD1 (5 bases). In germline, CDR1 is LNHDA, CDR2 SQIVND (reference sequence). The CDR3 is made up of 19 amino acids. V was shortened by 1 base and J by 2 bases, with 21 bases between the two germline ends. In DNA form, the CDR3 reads TGTGCCAGTAGTATAGCTCGGCAGGGCTCATCGTATGGCAATCAGCCCCAGCATTTT. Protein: CASSIARQGSSYGNQPQHF.

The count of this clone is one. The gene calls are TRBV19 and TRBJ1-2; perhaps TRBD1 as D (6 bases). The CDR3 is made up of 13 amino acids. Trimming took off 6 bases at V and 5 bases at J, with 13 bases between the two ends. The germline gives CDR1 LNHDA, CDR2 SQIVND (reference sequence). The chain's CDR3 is CASRPDRTYGYTF. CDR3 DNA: TGTGCCAGTAGACCCGACAGGACTTATGGCTACACCTTC.

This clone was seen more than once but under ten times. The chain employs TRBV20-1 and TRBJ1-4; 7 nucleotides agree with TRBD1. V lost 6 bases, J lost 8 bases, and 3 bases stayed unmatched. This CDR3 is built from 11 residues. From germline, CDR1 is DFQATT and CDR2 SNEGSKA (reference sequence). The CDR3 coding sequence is TGCAGTGCGGCGGGACAGGAAAAACTGTTTTTT. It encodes CSAAGQEKLFF.

The CDR3: CAISDGQGKGETEAFF. The CDR3 bases are TGTGCCATCAGTGACGGACAGGGGAAAGGAGAGACTGAAGCTTTCTTT. V gene TRBV10-3 combines with J gene TRBJ1-1; 9 bases are a match to TRBD1. Germline loops: CDR1 ENHRY, CDR2 SYGVKD. Trimming took 3 bases from V and 5 from J; bases not matched to a gene: 10. The CDR3 covers 16 residues.